Below, 5 T cell receptor beta chains from the same sample are listed, as sequenced in a study of T-cell reconstitution after alpha-beta-depleted transplantation in children. For TCRbeta, the library was prepared with unique molecular identifiers. TCRdb re-analysed the PCR reads in MiXCR, keeping a single row per CDR3 protein. The repertoire includes roughly 300,000 distinct CDR3 sequences, 9.9% of them detected once, and around 9.1% sits in the top ten. The sequencing used PBMCs from the stem cell graft donor, collected from the stem cell graft. The receptor set was obtained from a human donor who donated a stem cell graft to a child with SCID.

The chain carries TRBV12-3 or TRBV12-4 and TRBJ1-1; D gene ambiguous. Trimming stripped 3 bases from V and 4 bases from J, with 15 bases between. This CDR3 comprises 15 residues. This CDR3 reads CASSFYEGGSTEAFF. CDR3 in DNA: TGTGCCAGCAGTTTTTACGAAGGTGGGAGCACTGAAGCTTTCTTT.

The genes are TRBV2 and TRBJ2-7, with 7 bases lining up with TRBD2. Losses at the gene ends were 6 bases for V and 4 bases for J; bases not matched to a gene: 3. CDR3 size: 12 residues. The germline V gene encodes CDR1 SNHLY and CDR2 FYNNEI. CDR3 amino acids: CASRGGRYEQYF. The DNA for the CDR3 is TGTGCCAGCAGGGGAGGGAGATACGAGCAGTACTTC.

This clonotype was counted a few times. V and J are TRBV7-2 and TRBJ2-7; D uncertain. CDR1 SGHTA and CDR2 FQGNSA come from the germline V gene. The CDR3 runs 12 residues. V was clipped by 5 bases and J by 3 bases, with 8 bases between them. The CDR3 here is CASSGRLYEQYF. The CDR3 DNA is TGTGCCAGCAGCGGACGCCTCTACGAGCAGTACTTC.

This clonotype was counted a few times. The V gene is TRBV4-2, the J gene TRBJ2-2; D is possibly TRBD2 (6 bases). The CDR3 covers 18 residues. V was cut by 4 bases and J by 0 bases, with 18 bases left in between. Germline CDR1 LGHNA, CDR2 YNFKEQ. In DNA form, the CDR3 reads TGTGCCAGCAGCCCGGCTGCGGGGCAGGGAGCGAACACCGGGGAGCTGTTTTTT. Its protein product is CASSPAAGQGANTGELFF.

This clonotype was seen a handful of times. The V call is TRBV29-1, the J call TRBJ1-2; the D is unclear. The CDR3 totals 15 residues. From germline, CDR1 is SQVTM and CDR2 ANQGSEA. The V and J ends lost 1 base and 0 bases respectively, with 12 bases between them. The CDR3 DNA reads TGCAGCGTTGAAGGGGAGTCAGAAGCTAACTATGGCTACACCTTC. Its protein is CSVEGESEANYGYTF.